This T cell receptor (beta chain) is from a study of blood T cell repertoires in COVID-19. The CDR3 runs to 12 residues. V dropped 3 bases and J dropped 5 bases, with 7 bases sitting between them. Germline V gene sequence: CDR1 SEHNR, CDR2 FQNEAQ (reference sequence). Per the original data handling: Estimation of nucleated cell counts was performed using reference gene primer amplification. The data were produced by immunoSEQ multiplex PCR, yet TCRdb's version contains in-frame clones alone and is incomplete. Clone size and the V and J calls come from that table; the DNA yielded D and trimming. The sample shows 290,000 or so clones, approximately 92% of them seen only once.

This clonotype was sampled from a woman aged 30 to 39 who had recovered from COVID-19. The material sequenced was PBMCs or T cells enriched from blood (not recorded which). V and J are TRBV7-9 and TRBJ1-1; D remains ambiguous. CDR3 sequence (DNA): TGTGCCAGCAGCTTCGAACTTACTGAAGCTTTCTTT. This encodes CASSFELTEAFF.